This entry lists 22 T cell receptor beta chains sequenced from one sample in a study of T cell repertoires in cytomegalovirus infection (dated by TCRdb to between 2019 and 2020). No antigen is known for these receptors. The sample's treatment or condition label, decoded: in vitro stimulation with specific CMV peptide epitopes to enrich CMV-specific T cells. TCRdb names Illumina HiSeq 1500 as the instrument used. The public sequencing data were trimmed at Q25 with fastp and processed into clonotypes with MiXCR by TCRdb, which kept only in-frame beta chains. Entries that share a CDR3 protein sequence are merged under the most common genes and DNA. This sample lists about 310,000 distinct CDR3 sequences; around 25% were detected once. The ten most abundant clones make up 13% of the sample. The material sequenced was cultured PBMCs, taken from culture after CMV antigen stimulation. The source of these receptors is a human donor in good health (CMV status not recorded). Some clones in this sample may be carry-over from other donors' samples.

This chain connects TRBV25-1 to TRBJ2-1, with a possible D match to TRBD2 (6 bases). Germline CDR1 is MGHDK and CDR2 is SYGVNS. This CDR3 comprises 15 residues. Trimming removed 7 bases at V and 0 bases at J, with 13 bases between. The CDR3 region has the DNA TGTGCCAGCACGGAGGGGTACTCCTCCTACAATGAGCAGTTCTTC. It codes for CASTEGYSSYNEQFF.

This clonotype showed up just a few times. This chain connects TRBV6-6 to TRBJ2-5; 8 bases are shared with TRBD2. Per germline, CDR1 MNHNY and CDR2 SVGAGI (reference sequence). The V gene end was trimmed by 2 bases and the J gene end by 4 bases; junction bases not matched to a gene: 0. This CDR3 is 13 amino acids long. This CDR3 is CASSYGLAETQYF. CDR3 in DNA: TGTGCCAGCAGTTACGGACTAGCAGAGACCCAGTACTTC.

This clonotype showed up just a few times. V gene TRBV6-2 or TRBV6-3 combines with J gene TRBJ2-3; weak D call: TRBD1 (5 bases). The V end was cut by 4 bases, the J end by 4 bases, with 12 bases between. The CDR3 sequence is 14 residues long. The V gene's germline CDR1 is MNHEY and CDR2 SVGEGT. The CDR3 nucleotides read TGTGCCAGCAGTTCCTCGACAGTTTCAGATACGCAGTATTTT. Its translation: CASSSSTVSDTQYF.

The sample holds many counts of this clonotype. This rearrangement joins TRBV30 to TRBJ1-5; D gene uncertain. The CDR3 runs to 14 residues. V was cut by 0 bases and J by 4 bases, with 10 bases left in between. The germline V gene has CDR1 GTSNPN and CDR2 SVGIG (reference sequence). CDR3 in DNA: TGTGCCTGGAGTGTCGGCGGTCCGAATCAGCCCCAGCATTTT. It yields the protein CAWSVGGPNQPQHF.

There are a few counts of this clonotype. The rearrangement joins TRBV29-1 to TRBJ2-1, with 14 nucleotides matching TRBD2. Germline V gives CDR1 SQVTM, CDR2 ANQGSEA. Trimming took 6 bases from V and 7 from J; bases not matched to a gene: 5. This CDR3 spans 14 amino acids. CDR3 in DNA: TGCAGCGTACGACTAGCGGGAGGGCGAAATGAGCAGTTCTTC. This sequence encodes CSVRLAGGRNEQFF.

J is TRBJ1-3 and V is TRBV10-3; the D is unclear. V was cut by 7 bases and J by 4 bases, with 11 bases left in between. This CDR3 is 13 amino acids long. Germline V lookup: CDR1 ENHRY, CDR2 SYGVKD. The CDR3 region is CAINDAGGNTIYF. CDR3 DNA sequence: TGTGCCATCAACGATGCTGGCGGAAACACCATATATTTT.

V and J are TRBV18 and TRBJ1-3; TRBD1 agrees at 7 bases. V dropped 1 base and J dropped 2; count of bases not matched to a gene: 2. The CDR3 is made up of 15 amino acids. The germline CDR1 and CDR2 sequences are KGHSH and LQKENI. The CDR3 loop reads CASSPRQGTGNTIYF. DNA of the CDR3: TGTGCCAGCTCACCACGACAGGGTACTGGAAACACCATATATTTT.

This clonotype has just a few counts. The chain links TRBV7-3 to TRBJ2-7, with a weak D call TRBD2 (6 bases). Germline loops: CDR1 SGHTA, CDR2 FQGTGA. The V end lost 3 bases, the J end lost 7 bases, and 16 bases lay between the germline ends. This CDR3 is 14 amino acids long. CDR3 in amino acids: CASSFGGTRGEQYF. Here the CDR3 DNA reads TGTGCCAGCAGCTTCGGTGGTACCCGGGGGGAGCAGTACTTC.

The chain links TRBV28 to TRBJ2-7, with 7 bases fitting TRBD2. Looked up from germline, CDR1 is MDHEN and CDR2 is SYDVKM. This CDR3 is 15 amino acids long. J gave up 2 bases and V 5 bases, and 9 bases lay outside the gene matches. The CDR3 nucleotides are TGTGCCAGCAGTGAGGAGCGGGGTCTTACCTACGAGCAGTACTTC. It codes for CASSEERGLTYEQYF.

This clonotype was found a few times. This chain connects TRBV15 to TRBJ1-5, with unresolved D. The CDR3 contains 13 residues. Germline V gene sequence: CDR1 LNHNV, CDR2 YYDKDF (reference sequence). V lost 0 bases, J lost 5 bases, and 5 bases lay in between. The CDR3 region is CATSREGYQPQHF. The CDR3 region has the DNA TGTGCCACCAGCAGAGAGGGCTATCAGCCCCAGCATTTT.

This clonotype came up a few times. CDR3 loop: CASIGRGWTDTQYF. The DNA for the CDR3 is TGTGCCAGCATAGGTAGGGGTTGGACAGATACGCAGTATTTT. This chain connects TRBV6-1 to TRBJ2-3, with a weak D call TRBD1 (5 bases). Germline loops: CDR1 MNHNS, CDR2 SASEGT. Trimming stripped 7 bases from V and 3 bases from J, with 14 bases between. The CDR3 is 14 residues long.

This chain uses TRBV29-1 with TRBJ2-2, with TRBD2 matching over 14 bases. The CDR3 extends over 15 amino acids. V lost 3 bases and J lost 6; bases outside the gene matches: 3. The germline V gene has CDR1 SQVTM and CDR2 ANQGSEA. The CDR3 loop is CSVDGGLAGAGELFF. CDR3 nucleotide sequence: TGCAGCGTTGATGGGGGACTAGCGGGGGCCGGGGAGCTGTTTTTT.

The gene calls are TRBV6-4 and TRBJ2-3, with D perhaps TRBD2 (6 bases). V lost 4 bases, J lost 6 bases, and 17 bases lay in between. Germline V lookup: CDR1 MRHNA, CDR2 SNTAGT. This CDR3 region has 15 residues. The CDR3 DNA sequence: TGTGCCAGCAGTGGGGATAAAGCGGGTGCTGATACGCAGTATTTT. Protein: CASSGDKAGADTQYF.

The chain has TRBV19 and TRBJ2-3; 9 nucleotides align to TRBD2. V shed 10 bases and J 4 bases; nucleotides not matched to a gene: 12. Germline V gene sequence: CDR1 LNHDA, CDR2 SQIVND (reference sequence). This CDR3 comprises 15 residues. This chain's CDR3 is CATGAGGGVADTQYF. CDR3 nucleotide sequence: TGTGCCACGGGAGCGGGAGGAGGCGTGGCAGATACGCAGTATTTT.

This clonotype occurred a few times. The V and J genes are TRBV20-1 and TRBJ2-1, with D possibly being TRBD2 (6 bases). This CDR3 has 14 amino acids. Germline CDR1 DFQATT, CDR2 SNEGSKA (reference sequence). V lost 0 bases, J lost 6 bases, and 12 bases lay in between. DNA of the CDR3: TGCAGTGCTAGAGATTTAGCGGTACCCAATGAGCAGTTCTTC. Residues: CSARDLAVPNEQFF.

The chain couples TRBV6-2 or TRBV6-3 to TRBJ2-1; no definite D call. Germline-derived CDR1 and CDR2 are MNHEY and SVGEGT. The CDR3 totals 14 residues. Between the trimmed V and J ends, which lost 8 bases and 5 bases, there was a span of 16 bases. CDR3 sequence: CASSLPGSHNEQFF. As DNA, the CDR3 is TGTGCCAGCTCACTCCCCGGATCCCACAATGAGCAGTTCTTC.

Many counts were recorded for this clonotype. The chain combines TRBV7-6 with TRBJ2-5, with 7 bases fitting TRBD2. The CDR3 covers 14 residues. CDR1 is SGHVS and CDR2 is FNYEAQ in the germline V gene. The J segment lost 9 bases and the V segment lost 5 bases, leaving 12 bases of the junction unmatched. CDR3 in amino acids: CASSNIAGREAQYF. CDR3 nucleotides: TGTGCCAGCAGCAATATAGCGGGTCGTGAAGCCCAGTACTTC.

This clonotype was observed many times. CDR3 sequence reads: CASKFGQRGAYNEQFF. CDR3 DNA: TGTGCCAGCAAATTTGGTCAGCGGGGGGCCTACAATGAGCAGTTCTTC. The chain joins TRBV7-2 to TRBJ2-1; 9 bases are shared with TRBD2. V lost 7 bases and J lost 2; bases outside the gene matches: 9. Germline V lookup: CDR1 SGHTA, CDR2 FQGNSA. This CDR3 spans 16 amino acids. The full variable domain, its missing parts supplied by reference TRBV7-2 and TRBJ2-1, is GAGVSQSPSNKVTEKGKDVELRCDPISGHTALYWYRQSLGQGLEFLIYFQGNSAPDKSGLPSDRFSAERTGGSVSTLTIQRTQQEDSAVYLCASKFGQRGAYNEQFFGPGTRLTVL.

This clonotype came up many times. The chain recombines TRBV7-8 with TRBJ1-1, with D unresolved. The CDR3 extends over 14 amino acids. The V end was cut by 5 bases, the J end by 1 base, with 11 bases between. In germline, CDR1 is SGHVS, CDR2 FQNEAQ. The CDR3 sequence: CASSMGQTNTEAFF. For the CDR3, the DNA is TGTGCCAGCAGCATGGGTCAGACGAACACTGAAGCTTTCTTT.

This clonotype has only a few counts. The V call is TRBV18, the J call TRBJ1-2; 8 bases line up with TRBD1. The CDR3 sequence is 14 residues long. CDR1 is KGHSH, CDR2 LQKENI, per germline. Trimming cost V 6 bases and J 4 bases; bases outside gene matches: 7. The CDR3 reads CASSTGTGLYGYTF. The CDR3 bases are TGTGCCAGCTCGACCGGGACAGGTCTCTATGGCTACACCTTC.

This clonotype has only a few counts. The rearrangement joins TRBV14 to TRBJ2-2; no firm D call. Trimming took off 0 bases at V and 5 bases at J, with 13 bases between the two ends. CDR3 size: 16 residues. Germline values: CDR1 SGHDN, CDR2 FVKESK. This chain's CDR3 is CASSQDQTIGTGELFF. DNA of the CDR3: TGTGCCAGCAGCCAAGATCAAACGATCGGGACCGGGGAGCTGTTTTTT.

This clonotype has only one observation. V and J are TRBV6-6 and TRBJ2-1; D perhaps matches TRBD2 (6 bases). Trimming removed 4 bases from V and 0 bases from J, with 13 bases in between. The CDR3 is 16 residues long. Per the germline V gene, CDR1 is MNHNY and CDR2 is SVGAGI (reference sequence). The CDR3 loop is CASSFAGWSSYNEQFF. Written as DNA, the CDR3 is TGTGCCAGCAGTTTTGCGGGATGGAGCTCCTACAATGAGCAGTTCTTC.